This TCR beta chain was identified during a study of blood T cell repertoires in COVID-19. V dropped 2 bases and J dropped 7 bases, with 17 bases sitting between them. Germline V CDR1 and CDR2: SGHTA, FQGNSA. CDR3 size: 15 residues. Some clones are missing from TCRdb's copy, which holds only in-frame ones; the method was immunoSEQ multiplex PCR. The table lists 300,000 to 400,000 clones, roughly 90% of them singletons. What was sequenced was PBMCs or T cells enriched from blood (not recorded which). This clonotype originated in a man between 60 and 75 years old who had recovered from COVID-19. V gene TRBV7-2 combines with J gene TRBJ2-5; D is perhaps TRBD2 (6 bases). CDR3 loop: CASSLWEAGIGTQYF. The CDR3 nucleotides are TGTGCCAGCAGCTTATGGGAGGCAGGCATAGGGACCCAGTACTTC.